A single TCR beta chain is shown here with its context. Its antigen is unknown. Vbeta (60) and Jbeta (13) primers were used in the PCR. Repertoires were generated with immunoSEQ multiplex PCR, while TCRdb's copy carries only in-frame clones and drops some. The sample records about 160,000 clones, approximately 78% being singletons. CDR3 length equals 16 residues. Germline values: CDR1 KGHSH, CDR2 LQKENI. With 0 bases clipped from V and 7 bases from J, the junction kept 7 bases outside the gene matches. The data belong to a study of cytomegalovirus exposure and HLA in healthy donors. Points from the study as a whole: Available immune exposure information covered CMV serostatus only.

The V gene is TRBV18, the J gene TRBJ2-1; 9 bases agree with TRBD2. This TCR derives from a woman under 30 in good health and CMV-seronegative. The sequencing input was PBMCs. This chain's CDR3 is CASSPPAGGNGNEQFF. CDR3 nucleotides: TGTGCCAGCTCACCACCGGCGGGGGGGAATGGGAATGAGCAGTTCTTC. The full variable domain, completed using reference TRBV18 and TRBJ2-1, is NAGVMQNPRHLVRRRGQEARLRCSPMKGHSHVYWYRQLPEEGLKFMVYLQKENIIDESGMPKERFSAEFPKEGPSILRIQQVVRGDSAAYFCASSPPAGGNGNEQFFGPGTRLTVL.